This passage covers 32 T cell receptor beta chains from one sample sequenced in a study of blood T cell repertoires in COVID-19. Profiling relied on immunoSEQ multiplex PCR, and the TCRdb table lists in-frame clones only, not all of them. The data show a few hundred thousand clones, roughly 80% seen once. Source material: peripheral blood. These TCRs come from a woman older than 75 with active or convalescent COVID-19.

This chain connects TRBV7-9 to TRBJ1-1; D possibly corresponds to TRBD1 (6 bases). CDR1 is SEHNR and CDR2 is FQNEAQ in the germline V gene (reference sequence). V lost 5 bases to trimming and J lost 1 base, with 17 bases between them. This CDR3 comprises 16 residues. The CDR3 coding sequence is TGTGCCAGCAGCCCCAACCGGAGAGGGGGGAACACTGAAGCTTTCTTT. Its translation: CASSPNRRGGNTEAFF.

The chain is built from TRBV7-9 and TRBJ2-7; D not resolved. This CDR3 is built from 14 residues. Trimming removed 0 bases from V and 1 base from J, with 7 bases in between. Per germline, CDR1 SEHNR and CDR2 FQNEAQ (reference sequence). The DNA for the CDR3 is TGTGCCAGCAGCTTAGCTCAGGCGTCCTACGAGCAGTACTTC. Encoded protein: CASSLAQASYEQYF.

The rearrangement joins TRBV9 to TRBJ2-2; TRBD2 aligns across 9 bases. Germline values: CDR1 SGDLS, CDR2 YYNGEE. V lost 3 bases, J lost 6 bases, and 6 bases stayed unmatched. CDR3 length: 15 amino acids. The CDR3 here is CASSGRLAVAGELFF. DNA of the CDR3: TGTGCCAGCAGCGGACGACTAGCGGTGGCCGGGGAGCTGTTTTTT. Filled out from reference TRBV9 and TRBJ2-2, the complete variable domain reads DSGVTQTPKHLITATGQRVTLRCSPRSGDLSVYWYQQSLDQGLQFLIQYYNGEERAKGNILERFSAQQFPDLHSELNLSSLELGDSALYFCASSGRLAVAGELFFGEGSRLTVL.

This chain connects TRBV20-1 to TRBJ2-4; weak D call: TRBD1 (6 bases). Trimming removed 6 bases from V and 8 bases from J, with 14 bases in between. From germline, CDR1 is DFQATT and CDR2 SNEGSKA (reference sequence). This CDR3 has 12 residues. The CDR3 nucleotides read TGCAGTGCCAGTCCAGGGGCCCACATTCAGTACTTC. This encodes CSASPGAHIQYF.

This rearrangement joins TRBV27 to TRBJ2-7, with 7 positions matching TRBD1. CDR3 length: 15 residues. From germline, CDR1 is MNHEY and CDR2 SMNVEV (reference sequence). The V segment lost 5 bases and the J segment 6 bases; nucleotides outside the gene matches: 13. The CDR3, as DNA: TGTGCCAGCAGTGGCCGTTTACAGGGGTACTCCGAGCAGTACTTC. It is translated as CASSGRLQGYSEQYF.

This sequence joins TRBV30 and TRBJ1-3; 8 positions agree with TRBD1. The CDR3 runs to 17 residues. Germline V gene lookup returns CDR1 GTSNPN and CDR2 SVGIG (reference sequence). V lost 2 bases, J lost 0 bases, and 9 bases stayed unmatched. CDR3 loop: CAWSQAGGLSSGNTIYF. The CDR3 DNA reads TGTGCCTGGAGTCAGGCAGGGGGCCTGAGCTCTGGAAACACCATATATTTT.

This clone was recorded only once. The genes are TRBV7-5 and TRBJ1-5; the listed D gene, TRBD1, was not tested against the DNA. TRBV7-5 has pseudogene status. The length of the CDR3 is 14 residues. The CDR3 is CARSLQGAYQPQHF. The CDR3 DNA follows: TGTGCCAGAAGCTTACAGGGGGCGTATCAGCCCCAGCATTTT.

This chain links TRBV25-1 with TRBJ1-6; 7 bases map to TRBD1. The CDR3 consists of 15 residues. The V gene's germline CDR1 is MGHDK and CDR2 SYGVNS. Trimming removed 5 bases from V and 7 bases from J; junction bases left unmatched: 8. The CDR3 DNA follows: TGTGCCAGCAGTCCGCAGACAGGGAGGAATTCACCCCTCCACTTT. It codes for CASSPQTGRNSPLHF.

The chain is built from TRBV2 and TRBJ2-7; 7 bases map to TRBD2. This CDR3 region has 13 residues. Germline V lookup: CDR1 SNHLY, CDR2 FYNNEI. V lost 9 bases, J lost 2 bases, and 7 bases stayed unmatched. The CDR3 protein is CASSGLPTYEQYF. The CDR3 coding sequence is TGTGCCAGTTCGGGACTACCAACCTACGAGCAGTACTTC.

This chain links TRBV12-3 or TRBV12-4 with TRBJ1-2; D not certain. The CDR3 runs to 12 residues. Trimming left V 3 bases short and J 6 bases short, with 8 bases between. The CDR3 region is CASSFSSNGYTF. In DNA form, the CDR3 reads TGTGCCAGCAGTTTTTCCAGTAATGGCTACACCTTC.

The CDR3 reads CASSMRTATNTGELFF. The CDR3 DNA reads TGTGCCAGTAGTATGAGGACAGCCACGAACACCGGGGAGCTGTTTTTT. J is TRBJ2-2 and V is TRBV19, with D possibly matching TRBD1 (6 bases). The CDR3 length is 16 residues. Trimming stripped 3 bases from V and 0 bases from J, with 11 bases between. Germline CDR1 is LNHDA and CDR2 is SQIVND (reference sequence).

The gene calls are TRBV15 and TRBJ2-5; 7 bases align to TRBD1. Germline CDR1 LNHNV, CDR2 YYDKDF (reference sequence). The CDR3 has 15 residues. The V segment lost 3 bases and the J segment 5 bases; nucleotides outside the gene matches: 9. CDR3 nucleotides: TGTGCCACCAGCAGGGGGGCAGGGGGTCGGGAGACCCAGTACTTC. Translated, it gives CATSRGAGGRETQYF.

The chain uses TRBV25-1 and TRBJ1-4; no definite D call. Trimming shortened V by 2 bases and J by 8 bases, and 12 bases separated the two germline ends. The germline CDR1 and CDR2 sequences are MGHDK and SYGVNS. The CDR3 spans 14 residues. The CDR3 loop is CASSEPRRGEKLFF. CDR3 DNA sequence: TGTGCCAGCAGTGAACCCCGAAGAGGGGAAAAACTGTTTTTT.

The chain recombines TRBV19 with TRBJ1-2; the D is unclear. The CDR3 is 17 amino acids. Per the germline V gene, CDR1 is LNHDA and CDR2 is SQIVND (reference sequence). Trimming pared 5 bases from V and 6 bases from J, leaving 25 bases between. CDR3 loop: CASSPLAQAGRGDGYTF. In nucleotides, the CDR3 is TGTGCCAGTAGTCCTTTAGCGCAGGCTGGCAGAGGCGATGGCTACACCTTC.

V and J are TRBV18 and TRBJ2-7; 7 nucleotides match TRBD1. V was pared by 5 bases and J by 0 bases, with 10 bases of the junction left unmatched. This CDR3 is 16 amino acids long. Germline CDR1 and CDR2: KGHSH and LQKENI. CDR3 protein: CASSFGQVLSSYEQYF. DNA for the CDR3: TGTGCCAGCTCATTCGGACAGGTTTTGAGCTCCTACGAGCAGTACTTC.

This sequence joins TRBV11-2 and TRBJ2-1; 8 positions agree with TRBD1. In germline, CDR1 is SGHAT, CDR2 FQNNGV. J was trimmed by 6 bases and V by 2 bases; bases with no gene match: 9. The CDR3 has 16 residues. The CDR3 loop reads CASSLYLDRVTNEQFF. The CDR3 nucleotides read TGTGCCAGCAGCTTATATTTGGACAGGGTGACCAATGAGCAGTTCTTC.

This clone was seen a handful of times. Additional DNA sequences in this sample encode the identical CDR3. This chain connects TRBV2 to TRBJ1-5; D not certain. The length of the CDR3 is 15 residues. Trimming took 2 bases from V and 0 from J, leaving 8 bases between them. The germline V gene encodes CDR1 SNHLY and CDR2 FYNNEI. CDR3 region: CASSERRYSNQPQHF. The CDR3 nucleotides read TGTGCCAGCAGTGAACGGCGGTATAGCAATCAGCCCCAGCATTTT. The complete variable domain, with remaining parts taken from reference TRBV2 and TRBJ1-5, reads EPEVTQTPSHQVTQMGQEVILRCVPISNHLYFYWYRQILGQKVEFLVSFYNNEISEKSEIFDDQFSVERPDGSNFTLKIRSTKLEDSAMYFCASSERRYSNQPQHFGDGTRLSIL.

The chain links TRBV7-3 to TRBJ2-1; 8 bases align to TRBD2. V trimming: 2 bases; J trimming: 7 bases; junction bases outside the gene matches: 10. Germline lookup yields CDR1 SGHTA and CDR2 FQGTGA. The length of the CDR3 is 16 residues. The CDR3 loop reads CASSLGGRSVVNEQFF. The CDR3 bases are TGTGCCAGCAGCTTAGGCGGGAGGTCTGTGGTTAATGAGCAGTTCTTC.

This chain links TRBV9 with TRBJ1-2, with D possibly being TRBD1 (6 bases). Germline V gives CDR1 SGDLS, CDR2 YYNGEE. The CDR3 runs to 13 residues. Trimming shortened V by 3 bases and J by 6 bases, and 12 bases separated the two germline ends. The CDR3 spells CASSAWTENGYTF. The CDR3, as DNA: TGTGCCAGCAGCGCCTGGACAGAGAATGGCTACACCTTC.

The gene calls are TRBV4-3 and TRBJ2-3; D not resolved. The CDR3 covers 13 residues. Trimming cost V 1 base and J 3 bases, with 5 bases left between them. Germline CDR1 reads LGHNA; CDR2 reads YSLEER. The CDR3 DNA reads TGCGCCAGCAGCCAAGCCCTGACAGATACGCAGTATTTT. It is translated as CASSQALTDTQYF.

The V and J genes are TRBV28 and TRBJ1-1, with 8 bases lining up with TRBD1. The trim removed 5 bases at V and 4 bases at J, leaving 12 bases unmatched. The germline V gene encodes CDR1 MDHEN and CDR2 SYDVKM. The length of the CDR3 is 16 residues. CDR3 loop: CASSLRTGRGTTEAFF. In DNA, the CDR3 is TGTGCCAGCAGTCTAAGGACAGGGAGGGGAACCACTGAAGCTTTCTTT.

This chain joins TRBV7-2 and TRBJ2-5; 12 nucleotides match TRBD2. The CDR3 consists of 15 residues. The germline CDR1 and CDR2 sequences are SGHTA and FQGNSA. The V gene end was trimmed by 2 bases and the J gene end by 5 bases; junction bases not matched to a gene: 3. The CDR3 nucleotides read TGTGCCAGCAGCTTAACTAGCGGGAGGTTGGAGACCCAGTACTTC. This gives the protein CASSLTSGRLETQYF.

The CDR3 here is CASSSRQGVNSPLHF. The CDR3 nucleotides are TGTGCCAGCAGCTCGCGACAGGGGGTGAATTCACCCCTCCACTTT. The J gene is TRBJ1-6, the V gene TRBV7-9; 9 positions match TRBD1. Germline assignment: CDR1 SEHNR and CDR2 FQNEAQ (reference sequence). CDR3 size: 15 residues. Trimming at V came to 4 bases and at J to 7 bases, leaving 5 bases not matched to a gene.

The V and J genes are TRBV5-1 and TRBJ1-2; TRBD1 is a possible D gene (6 bases). Germline V gene data show CDR1 as SGHRS and CDR2 as YFSETQ. The CDR3 consists of 12 residues. The germline V and J ends were trimmed by 1 base and 8 bases, with 9 bases remaining between them. The CDR3 spells CASSLPGAGYTF. Written as DNA, the CDR3 is TGCGCCAGCAGCTTGCCAGGGGCGGGCTACACCTTC.

This chain connects TRBV18 to TRBJ1-4; 8 bases agree with TRBD1. The germline CDR1 and CDR2 sequences are KGHSH and LQKENI. V was pared by 3 bases and J by 1 base, with 4 bases of the junction left unmatched. This CDR3 has 16 residues. CDR3: CASSPQGAGTNEKLFF. CDR3 in DNA: TGTGCCAGCTCACCCCAGGGGGCAGGAACTAATGAAAAACTGTTTTTT.

The genes are TRBV5-1 and TRBJ2-2, with D perhaps matching TRBD1 (6 bases). CDR3 length: 15 amino acids. The V and J ends lost 3 bases and 3 bases respectively, with 12 bases between them. Germline assignment: CDR1 SGHRS and CDR2 YFSETQ. The CDR3 spells CASSWGNRDTGELFF. The CDR3 DNA reads as TGCGCCAGCAGCTGGGGGAACAGGGACACCGGGGAGCTGTTTTTT.

The rearrangement uses TRBV29-1 and TRBJ2-7; possible D gene TRBD1, 6 bases. CDR1 is SQVTM and CDR2 is ANQGSEA in the germline V gene. Trimming left V 7 bases short and J 6 bases short, with 16 bases between. This CDR3 is 12 amino acids long. This chain's CDR3 is CSAVQGRSEQYF. The DNA for the CDR3 is TGCAGCGCCGTACAGGGCCGAAGCGAGCAGTACTTC.

The chain carries TRBV4-3 and TRBJ1-1, with TRBD1 matching over 9 bases. Trimming took 3 bases from V and 1 from J; bases not matched to a gene: 3. The germline CDR1 and CDR2 sequences are LGHNA and YSLEER. This CDR3 comprises 15 residues. The CDR3 DNA sequence: TGCGCCAGCAGCCACCGGGACAGGGAGAACACTGAAGCTTTCTTT. Protein sequence: CASSHRDRENTEAFF.

The V call is TRBV10-3, the J call TRBJ2-3; 14 nucleotides line up with TRBD2. Germline V gene sequence: CDR1 ENHRY, CDR2 SYGVKD. With 6 bases clipped from V and 5 bases from J, the junction kept 7 bases outside the gene matches. This CDR3 region has 16 residues. This CDR3 is CAISETGTSGGDTQYF. CDR3 nucleotides: TGTGCCATCAGCGAAACCGGGACTAGCGGGGGAGATACGCAGTATTTT.

This clone appeared once. The rearrangement joins TRBV27 to TRBJ2-1; 13 bases are shared with TRBD2. This CDR3 has 14 residues. Germline CDR1 is MNHEY and CDR2 is SMNVEV (reference sequence). Trimming cost V 4 bases and J 9 bases; bases outside gene matches: 3. The CDR3 bases are TGTGCCAGCAGTTGGACTAGCGGGAGTCTTGAGCAGTTCTTC. It codes for CASSWTSGSLEQFF.

There are a few counts of this clone. The V gene is TRBV11-2, the J gene TRBJ1-5; D gene uncertain. Germline CDR1 and CDR2: SGHAT and FQNNGV. The germline V and J ends were trimmed by 0 bases and 5 bases, with 11 bases remaining between them. This CDR3 is built from 15 residues. This chain's CDR3 is CASSLDGGRDQPQHF. The DNA for the CDR3 is TGTGCCAGCAGCTTAGACGGAGGGAGAGATCAGCCCCAGCATTTT.

The rearrangement links TRBV3-1 (or the pseudogene TRBV3-2) to TRBJ2-7, with 8 bases aligning to TRBD1. The CDR3 loop spans 15 amino acids. Looked up from germline, CDR1 is LGHDT and CDR2 is YNNKEL (reference sequence). J gave up 5 bases and V 1 base, and 7 bases lay outside the gene matches. CDR3 region: CASSQGRNRGDEQYF. The CDR3 DNA reads TGTGCCAGCAGCCAAGGCAGGAACAGGGGGGACGAGCAGTACTTC.